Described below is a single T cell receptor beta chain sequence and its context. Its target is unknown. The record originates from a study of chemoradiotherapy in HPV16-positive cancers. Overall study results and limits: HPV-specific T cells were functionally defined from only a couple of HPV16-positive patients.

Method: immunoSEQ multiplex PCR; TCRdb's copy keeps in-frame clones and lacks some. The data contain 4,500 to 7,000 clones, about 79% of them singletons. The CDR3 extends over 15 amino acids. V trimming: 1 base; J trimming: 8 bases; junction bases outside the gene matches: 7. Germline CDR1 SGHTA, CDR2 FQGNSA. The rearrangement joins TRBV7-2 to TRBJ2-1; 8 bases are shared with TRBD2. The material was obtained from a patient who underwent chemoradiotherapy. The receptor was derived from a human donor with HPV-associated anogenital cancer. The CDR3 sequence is CASSLGAGLDDEQFF. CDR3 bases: TGTGCCAGCAGCTTAGGGGCGGGACTAGACGATGAGCAGTTCTTC.